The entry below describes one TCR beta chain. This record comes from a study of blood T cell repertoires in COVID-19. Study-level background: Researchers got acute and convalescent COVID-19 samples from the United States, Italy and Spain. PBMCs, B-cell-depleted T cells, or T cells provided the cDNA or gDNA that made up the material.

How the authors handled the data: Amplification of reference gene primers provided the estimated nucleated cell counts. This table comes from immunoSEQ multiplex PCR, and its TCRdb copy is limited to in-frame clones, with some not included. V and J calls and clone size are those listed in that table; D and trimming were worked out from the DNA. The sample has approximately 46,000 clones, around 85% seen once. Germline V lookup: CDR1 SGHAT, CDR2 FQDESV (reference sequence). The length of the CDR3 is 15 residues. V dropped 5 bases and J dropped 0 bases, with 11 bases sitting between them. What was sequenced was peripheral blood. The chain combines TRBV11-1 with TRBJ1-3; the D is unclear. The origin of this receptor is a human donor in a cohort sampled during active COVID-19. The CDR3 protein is CASSVRRSSGNTIYF. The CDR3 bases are TGTGCCAGCAGCGTGAGACGGAGCTCTGGAAACACCATATATTTT.